This T cell receptor (beta chain) is from a study of T cell responses to AZD1222 COVID-19 vaccine. As concerns this clone: The antigen is not known.

Whole-study results and caveats: Seropositive status at baseline applied to only a handful of AZD1222 recipients. Donors were largely white British and mainly female; clonal diversity was possibly underestimated. Spike-specific TCR breadth rose after two AZD1222 doses, and depth rose as well.

V dropped 5 bases and J dropped 5 bases, with 13 bases sitting between them. The CDR3 runs 13 residues. Germline-derived CDR1 and CDR2 are LNHDA and SQIVND (reference sequence). The protocol was immunoSEQ multiplex PCR, while the TCRdb copy is restricted to in-frame clones and leaves out a portion. The sample has some 150,000 clones, around 86% seen once; the top ten hold 4.1%. Sequenced material: peripheral blood, taken on day 0 of MenACWY control vaccination. This sequence originates from an adult in good health. This chain links TRBV19 with TRBJ2-7; D uncertain. This CDR3 is CASSSRLVNEQYF. For the CDR3, the DNA is TGTGCCAGTAGTTCCCGACTCGTCAACGAGCAGTACTTC. The whole variable domain, remainder taken from reference TRBV19 and TRBJ2-7, is DGGITQSPKYLFRKEGQNVTLSCEQNLNHDAMYWYRQDPGQGLRLIYYSQIVNDFQKGDIAEGYSVSREKKESFPLTVTSAQKNPTAFYLCASSSRLVNEQYFGPGTRLTVT.